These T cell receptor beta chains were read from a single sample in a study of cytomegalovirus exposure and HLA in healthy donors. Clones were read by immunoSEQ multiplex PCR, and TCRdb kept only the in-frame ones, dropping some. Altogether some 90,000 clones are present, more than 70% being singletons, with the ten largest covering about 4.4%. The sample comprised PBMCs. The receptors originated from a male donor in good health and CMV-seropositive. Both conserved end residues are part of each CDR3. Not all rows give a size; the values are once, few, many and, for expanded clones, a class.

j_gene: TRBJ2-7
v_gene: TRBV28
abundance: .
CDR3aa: CATSLAVSYEQYF

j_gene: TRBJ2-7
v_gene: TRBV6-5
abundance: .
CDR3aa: CASSLRGRGSSYEQYF

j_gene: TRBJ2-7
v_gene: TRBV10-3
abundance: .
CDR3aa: CAISALQGANYEQYF

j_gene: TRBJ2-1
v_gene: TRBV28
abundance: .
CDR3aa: CASSYGGRAHEQFF

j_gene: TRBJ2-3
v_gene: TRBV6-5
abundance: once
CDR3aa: CASSLGVGGGTQYF

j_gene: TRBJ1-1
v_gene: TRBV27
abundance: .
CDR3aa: CASSSTGGRPEAFF

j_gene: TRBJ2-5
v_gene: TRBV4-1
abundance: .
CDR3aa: CASSQDYNEETQYF

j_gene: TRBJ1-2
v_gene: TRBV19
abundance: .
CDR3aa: CASSIYRESGYTF

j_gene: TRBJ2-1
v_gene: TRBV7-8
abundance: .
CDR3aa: CASSLASLAGFFF

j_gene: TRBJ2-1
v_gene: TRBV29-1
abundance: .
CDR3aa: CSVGTSSAEQFF

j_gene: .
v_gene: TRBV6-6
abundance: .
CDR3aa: CASSPGTLSSYEQYF

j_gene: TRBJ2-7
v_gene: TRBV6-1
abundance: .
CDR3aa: CASSSAAGGREQYF

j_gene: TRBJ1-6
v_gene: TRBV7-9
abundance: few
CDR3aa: CASSLVGQGKSPLHF

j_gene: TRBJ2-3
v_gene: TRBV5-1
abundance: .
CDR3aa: CASSLRRQGDTQYF

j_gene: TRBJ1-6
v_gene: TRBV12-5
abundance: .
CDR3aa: CASGDSNLSPLHF

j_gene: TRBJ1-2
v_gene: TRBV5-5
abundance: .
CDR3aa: CASSLGTAGGYTF

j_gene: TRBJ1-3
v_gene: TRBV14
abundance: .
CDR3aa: CASSQALYSGNTIYF

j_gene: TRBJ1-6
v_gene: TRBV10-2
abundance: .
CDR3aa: CASSEGRLGAPLHF

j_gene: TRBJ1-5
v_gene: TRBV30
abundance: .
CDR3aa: CAWRGQGGQPQHF

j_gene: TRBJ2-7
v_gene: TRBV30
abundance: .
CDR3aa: CAWSVSSLLIEQYF

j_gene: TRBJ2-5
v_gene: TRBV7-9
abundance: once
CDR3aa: CASSIDMYQETQYF

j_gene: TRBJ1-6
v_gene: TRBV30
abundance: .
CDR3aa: CAWTVGQGASYNSPLHF

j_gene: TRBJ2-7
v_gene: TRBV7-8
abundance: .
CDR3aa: CASSLFGQNYEQYF

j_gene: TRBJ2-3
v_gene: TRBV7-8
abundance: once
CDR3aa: CASSLLGQGASDTQYF

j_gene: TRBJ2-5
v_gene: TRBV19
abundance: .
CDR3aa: CASSPTLQGQETQYF

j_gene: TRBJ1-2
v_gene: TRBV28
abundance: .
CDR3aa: CASSTQGSNYGYTF

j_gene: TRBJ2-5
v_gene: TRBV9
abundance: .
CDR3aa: CASSSGQGIETQYF

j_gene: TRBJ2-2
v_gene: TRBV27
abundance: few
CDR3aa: CASSLPVPGELFF

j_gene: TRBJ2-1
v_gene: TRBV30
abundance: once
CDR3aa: CAWSSWRGVYNEQFF

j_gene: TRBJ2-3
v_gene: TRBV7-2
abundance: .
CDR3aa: CASLRTGTDTQYF

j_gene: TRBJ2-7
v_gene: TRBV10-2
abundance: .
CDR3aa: CASVDGRGAYEQYF

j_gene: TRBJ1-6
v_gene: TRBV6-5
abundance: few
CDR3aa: CASSYGGSPLHF

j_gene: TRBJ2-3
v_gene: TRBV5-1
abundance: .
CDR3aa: CASSPGTLRTDTQYF

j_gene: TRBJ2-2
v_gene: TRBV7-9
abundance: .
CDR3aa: CASSLVTVREGGTGELFF

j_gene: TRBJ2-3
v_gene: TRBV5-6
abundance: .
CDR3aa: CASSLISGDFWDTQYF

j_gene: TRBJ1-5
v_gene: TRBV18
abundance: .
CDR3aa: CASSPIGQGDQPQHF

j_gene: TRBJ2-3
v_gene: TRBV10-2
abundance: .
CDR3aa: CASSETNTDTQYF

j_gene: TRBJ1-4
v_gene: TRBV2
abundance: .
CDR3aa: CASSVFGQGEKLFF

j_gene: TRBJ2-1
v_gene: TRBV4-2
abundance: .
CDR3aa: CASSQDERGGLEQFF

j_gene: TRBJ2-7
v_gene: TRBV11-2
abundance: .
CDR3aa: CASSPRDSPTYEQYF

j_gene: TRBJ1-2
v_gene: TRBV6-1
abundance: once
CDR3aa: CASRAERAYGYTF

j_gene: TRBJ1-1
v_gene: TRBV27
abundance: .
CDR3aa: CASNSGQGITPFF

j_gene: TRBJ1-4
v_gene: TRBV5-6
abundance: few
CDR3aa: CAQRVDEANEKLFF

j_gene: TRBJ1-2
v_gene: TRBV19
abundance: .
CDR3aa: CASSIDLRDYYGYTF

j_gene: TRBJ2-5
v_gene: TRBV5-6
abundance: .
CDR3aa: CASSLVTNQETQYF

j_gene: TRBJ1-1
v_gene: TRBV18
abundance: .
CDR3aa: CASSPLGDRNTEAFF

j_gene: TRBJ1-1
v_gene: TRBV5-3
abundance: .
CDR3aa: CARSLGQGAWGVMNTEAFF

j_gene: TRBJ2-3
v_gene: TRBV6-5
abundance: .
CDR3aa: CASSPQGGTPDTQYF

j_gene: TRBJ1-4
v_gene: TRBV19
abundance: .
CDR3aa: CASSIRVTNEKLFF

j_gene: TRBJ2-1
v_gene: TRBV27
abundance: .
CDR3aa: CASRYSTDSSYNEQFF

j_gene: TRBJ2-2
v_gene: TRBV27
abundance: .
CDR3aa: CASSFPPGVAGELFF

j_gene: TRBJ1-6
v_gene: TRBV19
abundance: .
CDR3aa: CASSNSLGAYNSPLHF

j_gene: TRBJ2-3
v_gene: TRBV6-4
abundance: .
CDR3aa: CASSEAATDTQYF

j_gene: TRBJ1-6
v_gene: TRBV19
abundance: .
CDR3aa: CASSTQGSNSPLHF

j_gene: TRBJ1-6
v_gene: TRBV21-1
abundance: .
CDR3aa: CASSASSAGKPHLLINSPLHF

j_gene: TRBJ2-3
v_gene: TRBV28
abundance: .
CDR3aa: CASSSGQGTDTQYF

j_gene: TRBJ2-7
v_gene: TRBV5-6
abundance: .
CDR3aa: CASSLGAGQGRRYF

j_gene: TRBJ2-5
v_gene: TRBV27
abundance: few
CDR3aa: CASGRWGGRETQYF

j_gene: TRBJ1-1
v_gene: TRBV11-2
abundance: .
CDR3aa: CASSPPVTEAFF

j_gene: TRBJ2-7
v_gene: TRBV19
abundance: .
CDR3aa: CASRSTGDREQYF